Shown below are 4 T cell receptor beta chains from a single sample sequenced in a study of blood T cells in healthy people across ages. Next came a second PCR, run for roughly 7 to 12 cycles, which used a sample-barcoded 5' primer along with a J-beta primer mix. Using its own MiXCR run on the 5' RACE reads, TCRdb lists one record per CDR3 protein. The top ten hold around 13% of the sample, which has around 990,000 distinct CDR3 sequences, around two fifths seen once. The sample consisted of blood. These receptor sequences come from a man younger than 35 in good health.

The chain is built from TRBV10-3 and TRBJ2-7; 7 bases map to TRBD1. CDR1 and CDR2 (germline): ENHRY, SYGVKD. The CDR3 has 13 residues. J gave up 5 bases and V 6 bases, and 7 bases lay outside the gene matches. CDR3 residues: CAIRVDTGDEQYF. The CDR3 nucleotides read TGTGCCATCAGGGTGGATACAGGGGACGAGCAGTACTTC.

With regard to this clonotype: A read error may produce the germline difference seen at one junction end. This chain uses TRBV6-5 with TRBJ2-7, with D tentatively TRBD1 (5 bases). Germline V CDR1 and CDR2: MNHEY, SVGAGI. CDR3 length: 12 residues. CDR3 amino acids: CTSRRTQGNMYF. The DNA for the CDR3 is TGTACCAGCAGGCGCACCCAGGGTAACATGTACTTC.

The gene calls are TRBV4-1 and TRBJ1-4; D remains unclear. Trimming removed 0 bases at V and 4 bases at J, with 12 bases between. CDR1 MGHRA and CDR2 YSYEKL come from the germline V gene. The CDR3 is made up of 16 amino acids. The CDR3 loop reads CASSQDRRGGNEKLFF. In DNA, the CDR3 is TGCGCCAGCAGCCAAGATCGTCGGGGAGGTAATGAAAAACTGTTTTTT.

This clonotype has just a few counts. This chain joins TRBV6-5 and TRBJ1-6; D gene uncertain. Germline V gene lookup returns CDR1 MNHEY and CDR2 SVGAGI. Between the trimmed V and J ends, which lost 6 bases and 4 bases, there was a span of 16 bases. The CDR3 runs to 16 residues. CDR3 nucleotide sequence: TGTGCCAGCAGCCGATTTGCGGTAGGATATAATTCACCCCTCCACTTT. As protein: CASSRFAVGYNSPLHF.